This T cell receptor (beta chain) appears in the sequencing data of a study of T cell responses to AZD1222 COVID-19 vaccine. General study results and limits: Just 5 to 7 people given AZD1222 tested seropositive at baseline. Elevations in Spike-specific TCR breadth and depth followed administration of two AZD1222 doses. Within unmutated variant regions lay the reported targets of nearly half of spike-specific TCRs. Clonal diversity was possibly underestimated, and the donors were mostly white British, with more females.

V gave up 7 bases and J gave up 4 bases, with 19 bases separating them. This CDR3 is built from 14 residues. Germline V gene lookup returns CDR1 SQVTM and CDR2 ANQGSEA. Regarding this clone: Its specificity is not known.

Clones were read by immunoSEQ multiplex PCR, and TCRdb kept only the in-frame ones, dropping some. The data show 95,000 to 150,000 clones, with 85% to 90% seen just once and less than 5.5% held by the top ten. This rearrangement joins TRBV29-1 to TRBJ1-2, with D possibly matching TRBD1 (6 bases). The sequence came from an adult who received the AZD1222 COVID-19 vaccine. This sample comprised peripheral blood, obtained 28 days after the second AZD1222 dose. The CDR3 DNA sequence: TGCAGCGCTACAAACCGGGACACCTTCTATGGCTACACCTTC. Its protein is CSATNRDTFYGYTF.